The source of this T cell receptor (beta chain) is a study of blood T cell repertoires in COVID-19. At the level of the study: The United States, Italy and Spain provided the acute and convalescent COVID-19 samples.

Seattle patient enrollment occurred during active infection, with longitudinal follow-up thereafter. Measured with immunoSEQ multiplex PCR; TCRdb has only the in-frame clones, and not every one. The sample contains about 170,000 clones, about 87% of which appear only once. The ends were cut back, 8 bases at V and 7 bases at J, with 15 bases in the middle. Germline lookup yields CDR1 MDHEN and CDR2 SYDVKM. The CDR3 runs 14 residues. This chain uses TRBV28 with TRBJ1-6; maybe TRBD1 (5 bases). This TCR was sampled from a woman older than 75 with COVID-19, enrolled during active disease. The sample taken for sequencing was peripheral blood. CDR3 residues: CASSSGTVNSPLHF. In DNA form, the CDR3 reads TGTGCCAGCTCCAGCGGGACGGTGAATTCACCCCTCCACTTT.